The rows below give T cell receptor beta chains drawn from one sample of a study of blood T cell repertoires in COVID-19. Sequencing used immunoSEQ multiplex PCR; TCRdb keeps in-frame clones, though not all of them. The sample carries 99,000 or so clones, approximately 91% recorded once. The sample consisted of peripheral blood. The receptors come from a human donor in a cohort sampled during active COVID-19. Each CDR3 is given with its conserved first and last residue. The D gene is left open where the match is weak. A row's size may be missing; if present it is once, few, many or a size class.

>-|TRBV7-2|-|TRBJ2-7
CASSLAWQGVEQYF
TGTGCCAGCAGCTTAGCGTGGCAGGGTGTGGAGCAGTACTTC
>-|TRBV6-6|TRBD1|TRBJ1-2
CASSPGQGVYGYTF
TGTGCCAGCAGCCCGGGACAGGGGGTCTATGGCTACACCTTC
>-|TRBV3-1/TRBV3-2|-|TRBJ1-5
CASSLGRGSNQPQHF
TGTGCCAGCAGCCTTGGAAGGGGGAGCAATCAGCCCCAGCATTTT
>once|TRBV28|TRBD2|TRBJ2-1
CASSFSGNTYNEQFF
TGTGCCAGCAGTTTTAGCGGGAACACCTACAATGAGCAGTTCTTC
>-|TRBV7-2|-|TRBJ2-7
CASSLDPGAYEQYF
TGTGCCAGCAGCTTAGACCCGGGGGCCTACGAGCAGTACTTC
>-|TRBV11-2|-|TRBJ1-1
CASSLDRPQIEAFF
TGTGCCAGCAGCTTAGATCGTCCCCAGATTGAAGCTTTCTTT
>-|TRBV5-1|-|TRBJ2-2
CASSDFLATPGELFF
TGCGCCAGCAGCGATTTCCTAGCGACGCCCGGGGAGCTGTTTTTT
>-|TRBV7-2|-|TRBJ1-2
CASTISTGSGGYTF
TGTGCCAGCACCATATCAACAGGGTCGGGAGGCTACACCTTC
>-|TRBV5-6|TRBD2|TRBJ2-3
CASSFVAGATDTQYF
TGTGCCAGCAGCTTCGTAGCGGGCGCTACCGATACGCAGTATTTT
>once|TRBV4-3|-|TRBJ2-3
CASSQEGGTQYF
TGCGCCAGCAGCCAAGAAGGCGGTACGCAGTATTTT
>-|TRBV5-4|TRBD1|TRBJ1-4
CASSRGHGEKLFF
TGTGCCAGCAGCAGGGGGCACGGTGAAAAACTGTTTTTT
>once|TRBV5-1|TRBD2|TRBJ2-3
CASSSGGPPDTQYF
TGCGCCAGCAGCTCGGGGGGGCCGCCAGATACGCAGTATTTT
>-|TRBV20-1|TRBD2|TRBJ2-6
CSASQYAGALWANVLTF
TGCAGTGCTAGTCAGTACGCGGGAGCTCTCTGGGCCAACGTCCTGACTTTC
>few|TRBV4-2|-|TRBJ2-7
CASSQAGTYEQYF
TGTGCCAGCAGCCAGGCCGGGACCTACGAGCAGTACTTC
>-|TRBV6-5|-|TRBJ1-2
CASKLGRIGPNGYTF
TGTGCCAGCAAACTAGGGCGGATAGGTCCCAATGGCTACACCTTC
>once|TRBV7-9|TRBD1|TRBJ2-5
CASSLAGTGGETQYF
TGTGCCAGCAGCTTAGCGGGGACAGGCGGGGAGACCCAGTACTTC
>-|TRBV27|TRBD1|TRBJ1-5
CASSHQGDRAQPQHF
TGTGCCAGCAGTCATCAAGGGGACAGGGCCCAGCCCCAGCATTTT
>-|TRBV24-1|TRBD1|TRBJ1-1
CATSDPGTGDLEAFF
TGTGCCACCAGTGACCCTGGGACAGGGGACCTTGAAGCTTTCTTT